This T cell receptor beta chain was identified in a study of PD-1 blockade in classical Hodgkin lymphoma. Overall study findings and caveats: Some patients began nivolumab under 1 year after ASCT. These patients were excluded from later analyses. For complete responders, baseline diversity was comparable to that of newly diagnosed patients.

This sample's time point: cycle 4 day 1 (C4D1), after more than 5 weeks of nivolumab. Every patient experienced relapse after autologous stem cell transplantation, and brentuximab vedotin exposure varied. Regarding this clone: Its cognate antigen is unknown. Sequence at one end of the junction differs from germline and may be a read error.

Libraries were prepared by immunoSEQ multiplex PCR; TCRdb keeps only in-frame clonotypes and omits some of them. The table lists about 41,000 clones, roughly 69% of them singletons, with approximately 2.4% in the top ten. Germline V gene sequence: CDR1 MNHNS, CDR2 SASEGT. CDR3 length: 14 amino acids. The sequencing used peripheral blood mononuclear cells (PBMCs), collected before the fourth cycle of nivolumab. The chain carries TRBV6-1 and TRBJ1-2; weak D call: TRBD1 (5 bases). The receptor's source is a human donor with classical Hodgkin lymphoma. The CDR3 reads CASSEPGAGSGNTF. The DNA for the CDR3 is TGTGCCAGCAGTGAACCCGGGGCAGGGAGTGGCAACACCTTC.